A single sample is the source of the 28 T cell receptor beta chains below, sequenced in a study of T cell responses to AZD1222 COVID-19 vaccine. Clones were read by immunoSEQ multiplex PCR, and TCRdb kept only the in-frame ones, dropping some. The sample carries some 190,000 clones, 91% recorded once. Sequenced material: peripheral blood, taken 28 days after the second AZD1222 dose. The receptor source for this set is an adult who received the AZD1222 COVID-19 vaccine.

The chain uses TRBV9 and TRBJ2-5, with TRBD2 matching over 7 bases. Germline CDR1 and CDR2: SGDLS and YYNGEE. Unmatched junction bases numbered 4, after V lost 0 bases and J lost 5 bases. The CDR3 is 14 amino acids. CDR3 region: CASSVAGGVETQYF. CDR3 bases: TGTGCCAGCAGCGTAGCTGGGGGGGTGGAGACCCAGTACTTC.

This CDR3 is CASSLGQVWEKLFF. In DNA form, the CDR3 reads TGTGCCAGCAGCTTGGGGCAGGTGTGGGAAAAACTGTTTTTT. This chain links TRBV5-6 with TRBJ1-4; D remains unclear. The CDR3 totals 14 residues. CDR1 SGHDT and CDR2 YYEEEE come from the germline V gene. V gave up 0 bases and J gave up 8 bases, with 11 bases separating them. The full variable domain, in which reference TRBV5-6 and TRBJ1-4 provide the parts outside the CDR3, is DAGVTQSPTHLIKTRGQQVTLRCSPKSGHDTVSWYQQALGQGPQFIFQYYEEEERQRGNFPDRFSGHQFPNYSSELNVNALLLGDSALYLCASSLGQVWEKLFFGSGTQLSVL.

The J gene is TRBJ1-4, the V gene TRBV7-2; a possible D gene is TRBD1 (6 bases). Germline V gene data show CDR1 as SGHTA and CDR2 as FQGNSA. This CDR3 region has 16 residues. Trimming cost V 3 bases and J 2 bases, with 13 bases left between them. CDR3 amino acids: CASSLRRQATNEKLFF. The DNA for the CDR3 is TGTGCCAGCAGCTTGCGCAGACAGGCCACTAATGAAAAACTGTTTTTT.

This clone showed up just once. The V and J genes are TRBV14 and TRBJ2-3, with 7 bases matching TRBD1. The V and J ends lost 0 bases and 0 bases, in that order; junction bases with no gene match: 6. From germline, CDR1 is SGHDN and CDR2 FVKESK. The CDR3 contains 17 residues. CDR3 nucleotide sequence: TGTGCCAGCAGCCAAGATCCTTCGGACAGGAGCACAGATACGCAGTATTTT. Protein product: CASSQDPSDRSTDTQYF.

V and J are TRBV7-2 and TRBJ1-2, with 7 bases fitting TRBD1. Germline CDR1 and CDR2: SGHTA and FQGNSA. V lost 4 bases, J lost 3 bases, and 8 bases stayed unmatched. The CDR3 is made up of 15 amino acids. CDR3 amino acids: CASSSGQVGYYGYTF. CDR3 coding DNA: TGTGCCAGCAGCTCAGGACAGGTTGGATACTATGGCTACACCTTC.

CDR3 amino acids: CASSPIDIRNTIYF. The CDR3, as DNA: TGTGCCAGCAGCCCTATAGATATTCGAAACACCATATATTTT. The gene calls are TRBV7-9 and TRBJ1-3, with D hard to call. From germline, CDR1 is SEHNR and CDR2 FQNEAQ (reference sequence). The CDR3 extends over 14 amino acids. Deletions cut 5 bases from V and 5 bases from J, with 13 bases between.

This chain connects TRBV20-1 to TRBJ2-5; a weak D match, TRBD1 (6 bases). This CDR3 is 13 amino acids long. CDR1 DFQATT and CDR2 SNEGSKA come from the germline V gene (reference sequence). V lost 3 bases, J lost 7 bases, and 15 bases lay in between. The CDR3 DNA sequence: TGCAGTGCTAGTTTAGGGGGTTTTGGGACCCAGTACTTC. Residues: CSASLGGFGTQYF.

The chain recombines TRBV11-3 with TRBJ2-3, with a tentative D call TRBD1 (5 bases). The CDR3 contains 14 residues. V was pared by 0 bases and J by 6 bases, with 10 bases between. Germline assignment: CDR1 SGHNT and CDR2 YENEEA. The CDR3 protein is CASSLDPGLDTQYF. CDR3 DNA sequence: TGTGCCAGCAGCTTAGATCCAGGGCTGGATACGCAGTATTTT.

This chain connects TRBV27 to TRBJ1-3, with 8 bases that match TRBD1. This CDR3 has 15 amino acids. The V segment lost 0 bases and the J segment 2 bases; nucleotides outside the gene matches: 0. Per the germline V gene, CDR1 is MNHEY and CDR2 is SMNVEV (reference sequence). Written as DNA, the CDR3 is TGTGCCAGCAGTTTATCGACAGGGGCTGGAAACACCATATATTTT. Translating gives CASSLSTGAGNTIYF.

This chain joins TRBV11-1 and TRBJ2-1; D may be TRBD1 (6 bases). Trimming took 4 bases from V and 1 from J, leaving 14 bases between them. The CDR3 is 16 residues long. CDR1 and CDR2 (germline): SGHAT, FQDESV (reference sequence). As DNA, the CDR3 is TGTGCCAGCAGCTACCAGGGGCTTAGGTCCTACAATGAGCAGTTCTTC. Translated, it gives CASSYQGLRSYNEQFF.

This chain uses TRBV7-2 with TRBJ2-7, with D possibly being TRBD1 (5 bases). Trimming took 5 bases from V and 5 from J, leaving 25 bases between them. From germline, CDR1 is SGHTA and CDR2 FQGNSA. This CDR3 comprises 17 residues. The CDR3 loop is CASSASSGPKGMHEQYF. CDR3 sequence (DNA): TGTGCCAGCAGCGCCTCCTCCGGCCCAAAGGGGATGCACGAGCAGTACTTC.

The chain is built from TRBV27 and TRBJ2-2; TRBD1 aligns across 7 bases. CDR3 length: 15 amino acids. The germline gives CDR1 MNHEY, CDR2 SMNVEV (reference sequence). The trim removed 6 bases at V and 2 bases at J, leaving 6 bases unmatched. CDR3 region: CASSPRQGNTGELFF. DNA of the CDR3: TGTGCCAGCAGCCCCAGACAGGGAAACACCGGGGAGCTGTTTTTT.

The chain joins TRBV9 to TRBJ1-3; D gene unclear. V was clipped by 7 bases and J by 0 bases, with 8 bases between them. Germline assignment: CDR1 SGDLS and CDR2 YYNGEE. This CDR3 contains 13 residues. In DNA, the CDR3 is TGTGCCAGCGCTACGGACTCTGGAAACACCATATATTTT. It is translated as CASATDSGNTIYF.

J is TRBJ1-6 and V is TRBV3-1 (or the pseudogene TRBV3-2), with D possibly TRBD1 on 5 matching bases. This CDR3 comprises 18 residues. V was shortened by 3 bases and J by 0 bases, with 15 bases between the two germline ends. CDR1 and CDR2 (germline): LGHDT, YNNKEL (reference sequence). CDR3 sequence reads: CASSQVLGASSYNSPLHF. The CDR3 DNA reads as TGTGCCAGCAGCCAGGTCCTAGGGGCAAGCTCCTATAATTCACCCCTCCACTTT.

This clone was recorded only once. This chain joins TRBV9 and TRBJ1-2; TRBD1 matches 9 bases. Trimming removed 4 bases from V and 4 bases from J; junction bases left unmatched: 8. Per germline, CDR1 SGDLS and CDR2 YYNGEE. This CDR3 has 15 residues. The CDR3 protein is CASSSRGQGSYGYTF. The CDR3 nucleotides read TGTGCCAGCAGCTCCCGGGGACAGGGTTCCTATGGCTACACCTTC. The full variable domain, its missing parts supplied by reference TRBV9 and TRBJ1-2, is DSGVTQTPKHLITATGQRVTLRCSPRSGDLSVYWYQQSLDQGLQFLIQYYNGEERAKGNILERFSAQQFPDLHSELNLSSLELGDSALYFCASSSRGQGSYGYTFGSGTRLTVV.

The rearrangement uses TRBV5-1 and TRBJ2-5; 9 bases are a match to TRBD1. V dropped 6 bases and J dropped 5; count of bases not matched to a gene: 11. The CDR3 length is 15 residues. Germline V gene sequence: CDR1 SGHRS, CDR2 YFSETQ. The CDR3 DNA follows: TGCGCCAGCACCCTAGGGACAGGGAGGGGTGAGACCCAGTACTTC. It specifies CASTLGTGRGETQYF.

The chain has TRBV6-5 and TRBJ2-7; no clear D. V was pared by 6 bases and J by 2 bases, with 8 bases between. This CDR3 is built from 12 residues. Germline-derived CDR1 and CDR2 are MNHEY and SVGAGI. CDR3 bases: TGTGCCAGCAGATCGTGGCCCTACGAGCAGTACTTC. This encodes CASRSWPYEQYF.

The chain employs TRBV19 and TRBJ1-1; 8 nucleotides match TRBD1. CDR1 is LNHDA, CDR2 SQIVND, per germline (reference sequence). Trimming at V came to 8 bases and at J to 0 bases, leaving 2 bases not matched to a gene. The CDR3 is 13 residues long. CDR3 DNA: TGTGCCAGTTCGGGACAGGTGAACACTGAAGCTTTCTTT. Protein: CASSGQVNTEAFF.

This clone showed up just once. The V call is TRBV6-5, the J call TRBJ2-5, with 11 bases that match TRBD1. There are 15 residues in the CDR3. CDR1 and CDR2 (germline): MNHEY, SVGAGI. V was clipped by 2 bases and J by 5 bases; unmatched bases: 4. DNA for the CDR3: TGTGCCAGCAGTTACCTGGGGACAGGGGGGGAGACCCAGTACTTC. It translates to CASSYLGTGGETQYF.

The rearrangement links TRBV19 to TRBJ1-6; no clear D. Germline values: CDR1 LNHDA, CDR2 SQIVND (reference sequence). Trimming pared 4 bases from V and 0 bases from J, leaving 7 bases between. The CDR3 extends over 15 amino acids. CDR3 sequence: CASSTSGSYNSPLHF. The CDR3 DNA follows: TGTGCCAGTAGTACCTCGGGCTCCTATAATTCACCCCTCCACTTT.

In regard to this clone: Other DNA sequences in the same sample also yield this CDR3. The chain links TRBV3-1 (or the pseudogene TRBV3-2) to TRBJ2-5, with TRBD2 matching over 10 bases. The CDR3 spans 14 residues. Germline CDR1 LGHDT, CDR2 YNNKEL (reference sequence). J was trimmed by 5 bases and V by 4 bases; bases with no gene match: 4. CDR3 in amino acids: CASSRTSGGETQYF. The DNA for the CDR3 is TGTGCCAGCAGCCGGACTAGCGGTGGGGAGACCCAGTACTTC.

The rearrangement links TRBV5-4 to TRBJ2-1; the D gene is possibly TRBD1 (5 bases). Trimming pared 3 bases from V and 4 bases from J, leaving 11 bases between. The germline gives CDR1 SGHNT, CDR2 YYREEE (reference sequence). The CDR3 spans 14 residues. The CDR3 sequence is CASSSPPGYNEQFF. The DNA of the CDR3 is TGTGCCAGCAGCTCCCCTCCAGGGTACAATGAGCAGTTCTTC. The full variable domain, completed using reference TRBV5-4 and TRBJ2-1, is ETGVTQSPTHLIKTRGQQVTLRCSSQSGHNTVSWYQQALGQGPQFIFQYYREEENGRGNFPPRFSGLQFPNYSSELNVNALELDDSALYLCASSSPPGYNEQFFGPGTRLTVL.

The J gene is TRBJ1-2, the V gene TRBV19, with D unresolved. The germline V gene encodes CDR1 LNHDA and CDR2 SQIVND (reference sequence). The CDR3 extends over 16 amino acids. Trimming removed 7 bases at V and 2 bases at J, with 20 bases between. CDR3 DNA: TGTGCCAGTACCCCCGGACCGGACGCTTGGAACTATGGCTACACCTTC. Protein sequence: CASTPGPDAWNYGYTF.

The rearrangement uses TRBV6-5 and TRBJ1-1; 8 bases are shared with TRBD1. The CDR3 totals 14 residues. Germline V gene data show CDR1 as MNHEY and CDR2 as SVGAGI. Trimming at V came to 7 bases and at J to 1 base, leaving 5 bases not matched to a gene. CDR3 nucleotide sequence: TGTGCCAGCAACCAGGGGGCGAGGAACACTGAAGCTTTCTTT. Translating it yields CASNQGARNTEAFF.

The chain uses TRBV6-5 and TRBJ1-1; a weak D match, TRBD1 (6 bases). The CDR3 totals 15 residues. Germline V gene sequence: CDR1 MNHEY, CDR2 SVGAGI. V was pared by 5 bases and J by 0 bases, with 13 bases between. Here the CDR3 reads CASSPTGTMNTEAFF. The CDR3 region has the DNA TGTGCCAGCAGTCCTACAGGGACCATGAACACTGAAGCTTTCTTT.

This chain connects TRBV30 to TRBJ1-4; the match to TRBD1 covers 8 bases. Losses at the gene ends were 0 bases for V and 7 bases for J; bases not matched to a gene: 7. The CDR3 extends over 15 amino acids. Germline V lookup: CDR1 GTSNPN, CDR2 SVGIG (reference sequence). The CDR3 coding sequence is TGTGCCTGGAGTGTGCCCGGGACAGGTGGTGAAAAACTGTTTTTT. It specifies CAWSVPGTGGEKLFF.

The chain is built from TRBV6-6 and TRBJ1-2; D unresolved. The germline V gene encodes CDR1 MNHNY and CDR2 SVGAGI (reference sequence). The CDR3 has 13 residues. Trimming pared 1 base from V and 6 bases from J, leaving 9 bases between. The CDR3 loop is CASSYLDEDGYTF. CDR3 DNA sequence: TGTGCCAGCAGTTACTTGGACGAAGATGGCTACACCTTC.

In nucleotides, the CDR3 is TGTGCCAGCAATTTGGACAGGGCCTATGGCTACACCTTC. Its protein is CASNLDRAYGYTF. The chain is built from TRBV12-3 or TRBV12-4 and TRBJ1-2; 8 positions match TRBD1. Losses at the gene ends were 7 bases for V and 4 bases for J; bases not matched to a gene: 5. The CDR3 has 13 residues.